This T cell receptor beta chain came from a study of blood T cell repertoires in COVID-19. The wider study: In each case, the material was cDNA or gDNA derived from T cells, B-cell-depleted T cells, or PBMCs.

Under the authors' procedure: From reference gene primer amplification, estimates of nucleated cell counts were derived. The method was immunoSEQ multiplex PCR; TCRdb's version includes in-frame clones alone and lacks a portion of them. V and J calls and clone size are those listed in that table; D and trimming were worked out from the DNA. Of about 36,000 clones detected, around four fifths appear once; the ten largest clones hold roughly 5.2%. The V segment lost 0 bases and the J segment 2 bases; nucleotides outside the gene matches: 1. This CDR3 has 15 residues. Germline CDR1 reads PRHDT; CDR2 reads FYEKMQ (reference sequence).

The chain links TRBV13 to TRBJ1-5; 7 positions match TRBD1. Sequencing input: peripheral blood. The receptor was isolated from a man aged 50 to 59 with active COVID-19. In DNA, the CDR3 is TGTGCCAGCAGCTTAGGGACAGGGCGCAATCAGCCCCAGCATTTT. Amino acid sequence: CASSLGTGRNQPQHF.